This TCR beta chain was sequenced during a study of blood T cell repertoires in COVID-19. Across the study: Sites across the United States, Italy and Spain contributed samples from acute and convalescent COVID-19.

Study processing details: Reference gene primer amplification yielded estimated nucleated cell counts. Only in-frame clones appear in the TCRdb table, and some are missing; sequencing was by immunoSEQ multiplex PCR. V and J calls and clone size are given by that table; D and trimming were obtained from the DNA. This sample carries about 120,000 clones, around 80% of them seen once, and the ten largest clones take 2% to 3%. The V segment lost 5 bases and the J segment 7 bases; nucleotides outside the gene matches: 11. The CDR3 totals 15 residues. The germline CDR1 and CDR2 sequences are MNHEY and SMNVEV (reference sequence).

This TCR came from a man aged 45-60 years with acute or convalescent COVID-19. Sequences were obtained from peripheral blood. The genes are TRBV27 and TRBJ2-3; 8 bases are shared with TRBD2. The CDR3 DNA follows: TGTGCCAGCAGTCCATTACTTCGGGGGGGCTATACGCAGTATTTT. The encoded protein is CASSPLLRGGYTQYF.